This T cell receptor (beta chain) was sequenced in a study of T cell responses to AZD1222 COVID-19 vaccine. This CDR3 has 14 residues. Germline V gene sequence: CDR1 SQVTM, CDR2 ANQGSEA. The germline V and J ends were trimmed by 3 bases and 0 bases, with 9 bases remaining between them. The study, taken as a whole, reports: Distributed over spike, vaccine-associated CD4 TCRs predominated at 160-218 and 743-854. White British people made up most donors, females outnumbered males, and clonal diversity was possibly underestimated.

This table comes from immunoSEQ multiplex PCR, and its TCRdb copy is limited to in-frame clones, with some not included. This sample yields roughly 140,000 clones, of which around nine tenths are seen a single time; about 3% belongs to the top ten. Concerning this clone itself: Its antigen is not known.

The rearrangement joins TRBV29-1 to TRBJ2-1; the D gene is possibly TRBD2 (5 bases). The material was peripheral blood, obtained on day 0 of AZD1222 vaccination. This receptor was identified in an adult in good health. The CDR3 region has the DNA TGCAGCGTTGATCGGGAAAGCTCCTACAATGAGCAGTTCTTC. As protein: CSVDRESSYNEQFF.